This T cell receptor beta chain was identified during a study of OX40 agonist ivuxolimab in advanced cancers. Study information: Ivuxolimab, which patients received intravenously every 2 weeks, was dosed at 0.01 to 10 mg/kg. Recorded diagnoses for dose-escalation patients were hepatocellular carcinoma, melanoma, renal cell or head and neck cancer.

Repertoires were generated with immunoSEQ multiplex PCR, while TCRdb's copy carries only in-frame clones and drops some. The sample lists over 30,000 clones, roughly 89% occurring once. This CDR3 is 14 amino acids long. The V gene's germline CDR1 is MNHNS and CDR2 SASEGT. Deletions cut 2 bases from V and 3 bases from J, with 8 bases between. Sequenced here: CD4+ or CD8+ T cells sorted from blood, sampled in a trial of the OX40 agonist ivuxolimab. The sequence came from an adult with an advanced solid tumor such as melanoma, head and neck, liver or kidney cancer. This sequence joins TRBV6-1 and TRBJ1-3; the D is unclear. CDR3 region: CASSERRSGNTIYF. DNA of the CDR3: TGTGCCAGCAGTGAACGACGTAGTGGAAACACCATATATTTT.